This T cell receptor beta chain was captured by sequencing in a study of blood T cells in healthy people across ages. Overall study findings and caveats: Among long-lived donors, naive CD4+ cells were more numerous and diversity higher than in aged donors.

There were at least 6 micrograms of total RNA extracted from every sample. It was with a sample-barcoded 5' primer and a J-beta primer mix that a second PCR of roughly 6 to 11 cycles was run. Sequencing yielded, for each sample, at least 2.5 million paired-end reads carrying CDR3. Using its own MiXCR run on the 5' RACE reads, TCRdb lists one record per CDR3 protein. The sample records around 750,000 distinct CDR3 sequences, around half being singletons. A note on this clonotype: The antigen is unknown.

The sample taken for sequencing was blood. The TCR originated in a man older than 75 in good health.

The CDR3 DNA reads as TGTGCCAGCAGCTTAATTGTCGCCCCGGACGCGTATTTT. It yields the protein CASSLIVAPDAYF. V and J are TRBV11-2 and TRBJ2-3; D is ambiguous. The ends were cut back, 2 bases at V and 14 bases at J, with 17 bases in the middle. Germline V CDR1 and CDR2: SGHAT, FQNNGV. The CDR3 is 13 residues long.